What follows describes a single TCR beta chain. This sample was included in a study of blood T cell repertoires in COVID-19. As originally analysed: Estimation of nucleated cell counts was performed using reference gene primer amplification. Method: immunoSEQ multiplex PCR; TCRdb's copy keeps in-frame clones and lacks some. The V and J calls and clone size were taken over from that table, and D and trimming were inferred from the DNA. The table records about 70,000 clones, roughly 80% of them present only once. The CDR3 sequence is 11 residues long. CDR1 is MDHEN, CDR2 SYDVKM, per germline. Trimming left V 6 bases short and J 13 bases short, with 15 bases between.

The J gene is TRBJ1-2, the V gene TRBV28; D uncertain. The specimen was peripheral blood. This receptor was identified in a woman older than 75 with active or convalescent COVID-19. CDR3 protein: CASRLGHAATF. CDR3 nucleotides: TGTGCCAGCAGATTGGGCCACGCCGCCACCTTC.